This T cell receptor (beta chain) came from a study of cytomegalovirus exposure and HLA in healthy donors. Whole-study findings and limits: Presence/absence analysis assumed near-uniform sequencing depth across donors.

With respect to this clone: Its antigen is still unknown.

Primers for the PCR totalled 60 Vbeta and 13 Jbeta. Original handling: Later reanalysis found 75 million to 100 million unique TCR beta chains, roughly 10 million of them shared. Sequencing used immunoSEQ multiplex PCR; TCRdb keeps in-frame clones, though not all of them. Clone size and the V and J calls come from that table; the DNA yielded D and trimming. Here the sample spans fewer than 150,000 clones, approximately 76% being singletons. The CDR3 totals 15 residues. The V gene's germline CDR1 is PRHDT and CDR2 FYEKMQ (reference sequence). The V end lost 5 bases, the J end lost 1 base, and 11 bases lay between the germline ends.

This chain links TRBV13 with TRBJ1-4; no reliable D call. The sequence derives from a man over 45 in good health and CMV-seropositive. Sequencing was done on a sample of PBMCs. CDR3 sequence: CASSVRPGTNEKLFF. In DNA form, the CDR3 reads TGTGCCAGCAGCGTACGACCGGGAACTAATGAAAAACTGTTTTTT.